The 11 T cell receptor beta chains given below trace back to one sample, sequenced in a study of beta chain features in type 1 diabetes. Points from the study as a whole: All four CD4+ subsets of Type 1 diabetes patients contained TCRB CDR3s that were moderately but significantly shorter.

Isolated RNA was reverse transcribed in full, so expressed TCRB transcripts were sequenced. Data came from immunoSEQ multiplex PCR; TCRdb stores just in-frame clones and leaves some out. The sample includes 600,000 to 750,000 clones, around 12% of them seen just once. No cognate antigen is known for these TCRs. What was sequenced was naive CD4+ T cells from blood. These receptors all come from a man in his thirties or forties with type 1 diabetes.

This chain connects TRBV4-3 to TRBJ1-2; TRBD1 aligns across 9 bases. V was pared by 0 bases and J by 2 bases, with 1 base of the junction left unmatched. CDR1 and CDR2 from the germline V gene are LGHNA and YSLEER. The CDR3 totals 15 residues. CDR3 sequence reads: CASSQEGTGNYGYTF. The CDR3, as DNA: TGCGCCAGCAGCCAAGAGGGGACAGGGAACTATGGCTACACCTTC.

As concerns this clone: Given a much more abundant clone one base away, this may be a read error. The genes are TRBV11-2 and TRBJ2-7, with D uncertain. Trimming left V 1 base short and J 3 bases short, with 1 base between. The germline V gene encodes CDR1 SGHAT and CDR2 FQNNGV. This CDR3 has 11 residues. This chain's CDR3 is CASSLVYEQYF. As DNA, the CDR3 is TGTGCCAGCAGCTTAGTCTACGAGCAGTACTTC.

The chain has TRBV29-1 and TRBJ1-1; D is unclear. Trimming took off 7 bases at V and 0 bases at J, with 12 bases between the two ends. The CDR3 is 13 amino acids. Germline lookup yields CDR1 SQVTM and CDR2 ANQGSEA. CDR3 loop: CSASGRLNTEAFF. The CDR3 DNA sequence: TGCAGCGCATCCGGCCGGTTGAACACTGAAGCTTTCTTT.

Here the CDR3 reads CASSYTGRINEKLFF. DNA for the CDR3: TGTGCCAGCAGTTACACGGGACGGATTAATGAAAAACTGTTTTTT. J is TRBJ1-4 and V is TRBV6-5, with a weak D call TRBD1 (5 bases). With 2 bases removed from V and 4 bases from J, the gap between germline ends came to 11 bases. Per germline, CDR1 MNHEY and CDR2 SVGAGI. The CDR3 loop spans 15 amino acids.

The chain couples TRBV7-9 to TRBJ2-3; 10 positions match TRBD2. The J segment lost 4 bases and the V segment lost 5 bases, leaving 6 bases of the junction unmatched. CDR1 SEHNR and CDR2 FQNEAQ come from the germline V gene (reference sequence). This CDR3 has 15 amino acids. In DNA form, the CDR3 reads TGTGCCAGCAGCATCAGCGGGGGGGCATCAGATACGCAGTATTTT. This gives the protein CASSISGGASDTQYF. The full variable domain, completed using reference TRBV7-9 and TRBJ2-3, is DTGVSQNPRHKITKRGQNVTFRCDPISEHNRLYWYRQTLGQGPEFLTYFQNEAQLEKSRLLSDRFSAERPKGSFSTLEIQRTEQGDSAMYLCASSISGGASDTQYFGPGTRLTVL.

This clone showed up just a few times. The chain links TRBV7-9 to TRBJ1-4; 7 nucleotides align to TRBD1. CDR3 length: 15 amino acids. Trimming took 1 base from V and 7 from J; bases not matched to a gene: 6. In germline, CDR1 is SEHNR, CDR2 FQNEAQ (reference sequence). In DNA form, the CDR3 reads TGTGCCAGCAGCTTAGATGGAGGGGGCCTTGAAAAACTGTTTTTT. Its protein is CASSLDGGGLEKLFF.

The J gene is TRBJ1-2, the V gene TRBV4-2, with 9 bases matching TRBD1. Germline V gene sequence: CDR1 LGHNA, CDR2 YNFKEQ. The CDR3 is 15 residues long. The V gene end was trimmed by 7 bases and the J gene end by 8 bases; junction bases not matched to a gene: 14. The CDR3 loop is CASTSSADRGDGYTF. In DNA form, the CDR3 reads TGTGCCAGCACCTCAAGCGCGGACAGGGGCGACGGCTACACCTTC.

The CDR3 loop is CASSPLEGTDTQYF. CDR3 sequence (DNA): TGTGCCAGCAGCCCCCTTGAAGGCACAGATACGCAGTATTTT. This chain connects TRBV7-2 to TRBJ2-3; D gene uncertain. CDR3 length: 14 residues. Germline CDR1 reads SGHTA; CDR2 reads FQGNSA. Between the trimmed V and J ends, which lost 5 bases and 1 base, there was a span of 10 bases.

This clone was seen only a few times. At the DNA level, this CDR3 is encoded by other sequences in the same sample as well. The genes are TRBV5-1 and TRBJ1-2; TRBD1 is a possible D gene (6 bases). V was pared by 0 bases and J by 6 bases, with 9 bases between. The germline CDR1 and CDR2 sequences are SGHRS and YFSETQ. This CDR3 spans 13 amino acids. DNA for the CDR3: TGCGCCAGCAGCTTGGGGGCAGGGGATGGCTACACCTTC. It specifies CASSLGAGDGYTF.

This clone occurred a few times. The gene calls are TRBV15 and TRBJ1-6, with D possibly matching TRBD1 (5 bases). The CDR3 sequence is 14 residues long. Deletions cut 3 bases from V and 9 bases from J, with 12 bases between. Germline V gene lookup returns CDR1 LNHNV and CDR2 YYDKDF (reference sequence). The CDR3 protein is CATSRGVQGSPLHF. The CDR3 DNA sequence: TGTGCCACCAGCAGGGGGGTTCAGGGTTCACCCCTCCACTTT.

The J gene is TRBJ2-2, the V gene TRBV20-1; the D is unclear. This CDR3 region has 10 residues. CDR1 DFQATT and CDR2 SNEGSKA come from the germline V gene (reference sequence). The CDR3 here is CRGDTGELFF. The CDR3 DNA is TGCAGAGGTGATACCGGGGAGCTGTTTTTT.